This TCR beta chain was obtained from a study of T cells of healthy individuals. The CDR3 is 15 residues long. The J segment lost 2 bases and the V segment lost 7 bases, leaving 10 bases of the junction unmatched. Germline CDR1 and CDR2: SGHTA and FQGNSA. TCRdb redid the calling of the 5' RACE reads with MiXCR, one entry per CDR3 protein. The profile shows around 63,000 distinct CDR3 sequences, about 16% of them singletons. The receptor was derived from a human donor in good health. The chain uses TRBV7-2 and TRBJ2-7; 8 bases fit TRBD2. CDR3 nucleotides: TGTGCCAGCATCCTAAGGGCGGGAGGCCCCTACGAGCAGTACTTC. It is translated as CASILRAGGPYEQYF.